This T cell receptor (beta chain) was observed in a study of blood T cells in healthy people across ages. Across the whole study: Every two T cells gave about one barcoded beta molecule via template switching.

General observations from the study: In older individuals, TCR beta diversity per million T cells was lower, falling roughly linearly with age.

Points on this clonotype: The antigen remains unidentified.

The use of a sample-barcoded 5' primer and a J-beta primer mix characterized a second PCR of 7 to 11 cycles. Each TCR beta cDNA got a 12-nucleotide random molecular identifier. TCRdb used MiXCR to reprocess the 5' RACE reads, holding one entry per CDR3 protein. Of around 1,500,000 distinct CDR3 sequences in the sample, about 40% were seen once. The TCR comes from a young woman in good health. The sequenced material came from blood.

The CDR3 is CASSDAGPTADGYTF. CDR3 nucleotide sequence: TGCGCCAGCTCCGACGCCGGGCCCACGGCGGATGGCTACACCTTC. The chain joins TRBV4-1 to TRBJ1-2; D unclear. V lost 8 bases and J lost 6, with 22 bases in between. The germline V gene has CDR1 MGHRA and CDR2 YSYEKL. This CDR3 region has 15 residues.